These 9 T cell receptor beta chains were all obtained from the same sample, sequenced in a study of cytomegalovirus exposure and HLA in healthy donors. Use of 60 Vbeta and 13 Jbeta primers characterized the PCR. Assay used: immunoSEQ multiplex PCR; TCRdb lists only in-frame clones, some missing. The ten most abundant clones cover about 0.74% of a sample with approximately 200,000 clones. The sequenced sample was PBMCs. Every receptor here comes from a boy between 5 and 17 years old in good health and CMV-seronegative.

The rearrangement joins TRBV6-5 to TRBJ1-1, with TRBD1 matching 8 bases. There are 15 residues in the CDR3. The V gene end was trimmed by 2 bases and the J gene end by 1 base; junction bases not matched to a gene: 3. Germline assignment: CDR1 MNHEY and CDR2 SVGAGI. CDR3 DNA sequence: TGTGCCAGCAGTTACCCAGGACAGGGGAACACTGAAGCTTTCTTT. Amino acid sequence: CASSYPGQGNTEAFF.

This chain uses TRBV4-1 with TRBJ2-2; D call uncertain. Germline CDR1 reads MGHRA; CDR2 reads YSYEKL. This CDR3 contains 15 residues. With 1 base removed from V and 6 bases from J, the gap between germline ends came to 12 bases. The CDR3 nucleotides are TGCGCCAGCAGCCAAGGGTCCGCCGCAGCCGGGGAGCTGTTTTTT. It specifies CASSQGSAAAGELFF.

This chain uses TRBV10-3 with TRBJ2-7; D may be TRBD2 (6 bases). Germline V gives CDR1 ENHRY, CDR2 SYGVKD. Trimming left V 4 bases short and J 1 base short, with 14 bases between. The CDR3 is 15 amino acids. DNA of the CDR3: TGTGCCATCAGTGGCGGGACGCCGACATCCTACGAGCAGTACTTC. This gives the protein CAISGGTPTSYEQYF.

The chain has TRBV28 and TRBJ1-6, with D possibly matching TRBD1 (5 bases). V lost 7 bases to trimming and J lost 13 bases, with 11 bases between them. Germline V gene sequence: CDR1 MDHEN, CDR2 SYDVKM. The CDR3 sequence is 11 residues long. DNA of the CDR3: TGTGCCAGCATCCGGGGGTCTCCCCTCCACTTT. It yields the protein CASIRGSPLHF.

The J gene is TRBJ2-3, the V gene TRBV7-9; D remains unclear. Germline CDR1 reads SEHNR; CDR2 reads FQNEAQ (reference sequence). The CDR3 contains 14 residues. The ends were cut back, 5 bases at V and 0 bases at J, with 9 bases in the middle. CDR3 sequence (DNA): TGTGCCAGCAGCCCTCCCGGGAGCACAGATACGCAGTATTTT. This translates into CASSPPGSTDTQYF. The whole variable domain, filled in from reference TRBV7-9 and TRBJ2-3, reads DTGVSQNPRHKITKRGQNVTFRCDPISEHNRLYWYRQTLGQGPEFLTYFQNEAQLEKSRLLSDRFSAERPKGSFSTLEIQRTEQGDSAMYLCASSPPGSTDTQYFGPGTRLTVL.

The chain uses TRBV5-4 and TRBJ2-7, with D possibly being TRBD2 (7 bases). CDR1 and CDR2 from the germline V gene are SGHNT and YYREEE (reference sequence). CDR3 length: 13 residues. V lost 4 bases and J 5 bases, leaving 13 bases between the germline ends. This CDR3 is CASSGGAGDEQYF. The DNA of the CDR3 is TGTGCCAGCAGCGGGGGCGCGGGGGACGAGCAGTACTTC.

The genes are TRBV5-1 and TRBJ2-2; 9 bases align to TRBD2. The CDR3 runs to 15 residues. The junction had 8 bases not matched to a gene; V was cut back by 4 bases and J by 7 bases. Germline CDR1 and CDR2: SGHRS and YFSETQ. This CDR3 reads CASSPRLAVSGELFF. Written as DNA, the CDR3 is TGCGCCAGCAGCCCGCGACTAGCGGTGAGCGGGGAGCTGTTTTTT.

CDR3 sequence: CASSFVAGAPDTQYF. The DNA for the CDR3 is TGTGCCAGCAGCTTTGTAGCGGGGGCGCCGGATACGCAGTATTTT. The chain has TRBV5-4 and TRBJ2-3, with 9 positions matching TRBD2. This CDR3 has 15 amino acids. CDR1 is SGHNT and CDR2 is YYREEE in the germline V gene (reference sequence). V lost 2 bases to trimming and J lost 6 bases; unmatched junction nucleotides: 7.

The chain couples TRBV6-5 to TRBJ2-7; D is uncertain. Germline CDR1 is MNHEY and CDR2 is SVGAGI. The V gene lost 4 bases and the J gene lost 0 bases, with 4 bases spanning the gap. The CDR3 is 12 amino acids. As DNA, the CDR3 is TGTGCCAGCAGTTCACACTCCTACGAGCAGTACTTC. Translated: CASSSHSYEQYF.